These 9 T cell receptor beta chains share one sample of origin, sequenced in a study of blood T cell repertoires in COVID-19. Sequencing was performed with immunoSEQ multiplex PCR; in TCRdb, only in-frame clones are kept and a portion is missing. Altogether fewer than 350,000 clones are present, around 89% being singletons, with the ten largest covering 8% to 10%. The material sequenced was PBMCs or T cells enriched from blood (not recorded which). Receptors were obtained from a woman aged 40-49 years who had recovered from COVID-19.

The chain couples TRBV5-8 to TRBJ1-1; weak D call: TRBD1 (5 bases). Germline V gene data show CDR1 as SGHTS and CDR2 as YDEGEE. The CDR3 is 14 amino acids. Trimming left V 4 bases short and J 1 base short, with 11 bases between. CDR3 protein: CASSTGHKNTEAFF. CDR3 DNA: TGTGCCAGCAGCACTGGACACAAGAACACTGAAGCTTTCTTT.

This sequence joins TRBV9 and TRBJ2-5, with 9 bases that match TRBD1. V lost 4 bases and J lost 5; bases outside the gene matches: 6. Germline loops: CDR1 SGDLS, CDR2 YYNGEE. The CDR3 loop spans 14 amino acids. The CDR3: CASSPTGGGETQYF. In nucleotides, the CDR3 is TGTGCCAGCAGCCCGACAGGGGGAGGCGAGACCCAGTACTTC.

The chain combines TRBV30 with TRBJ1-6; D might be TRBD1 (5 bases). V lost 4 bases and J lost 10, with 14 bases in between. Germline lookup yields CDR1 GTSNPN and CDR2 SVGIG (reference sequence). This CDR3 contains 13 residues. The CDR3: CAWNGGEGSPLHF. The CDR3 nucleotides read TGTGCCTGGAATGGAGGGGAGGGCTCACCCCTCCACTTT.

V gene TRBV10-3 combines with J gene TRBJ2-5; weak D call: TRBD2 (6 bases). V lost 3 bases and J lost 3, with 11 bases in between. CDR3 length: 14 amino acids. The germline gives CDR1 ENHRY, CDR2 SYGVKD. The CDR3 DNA reads TGTGCCATCAGTGAAAGTAGCGGCAAAGAGACCCAGTACTTC. This encodes CAISESSGKETQYF.

The genes are TRBV5-6 and TRBJ1-4; weak D call: TRBD1 (5 bases). Trimming removed 4 bases at V and 7 bases at J, with 14 bases between. The CDR3 totals 14 residues. Germline V gene data show CDR1 as SGHDT and CDR2 as YYEEEE. CDR3 coding DNA: TGTGCCAGCAGCCGGGGCGGGGGAGGTGAAAAACTGTTTTTT. It translates to CASSRGGGGEKLFF.

This chain connects TRBV7-2 to TRBJ1-1; D ambiguous. The V gene lost 8 bases and the J gene lost 1 base, with 14 bases spanning the gap. The length of the CDR3 is 14 residues. The germline V gene has CDR1 SGHTA and CDR2 FQGNSA. The CDR3 spells CASGKYGSNTEAFF. In DNA form, the CDR3 reads TGTGCCAGCGGAAAATACGGGTCGAACACTGAAGCTTTCTTT.

The chain combines TRBV5-6 with TRBJ1-2; D is unresolved. V was cut by 0 bases and J by 3 bases, with 12 bases left in between. This CDR3 spans 15 amino acids. From germline, CDR1 is SGHDT and CDR2 YYEEEE. The CDR3 reads CASSLASVTYYGYTF. CDR3 DNA: TGTGCCAGCAGCTTGGCCTCGGTTACGTACTATGGCTACACCTTC.

This sequence joins TRBV2 and TRBJ1-6, with a weak D call TRBD1 (6 bases). Trimming left V 5 bases short and J 4 bases short, with 12 bases between. This CDR3 has 15 amino acids. The V gene's germline CDR1 is SNHLY and CDR2 FYNNEI. DNA for the CDR3: TGTGCCAGCAGTCCCCGACAGGCTTATAATTCACCCCTCCACTTT. Translating gives CASSPRQAYNSPLHF. Filled out from reference TRBV2 and TRBJ1-6, the complete variable domain reads EPEVTQTPSHQVTQMGQEVILRCVPISNHLYFYWYRQILGQKVEFLVSFYNNEISEKSEIFDDQFSVERPDGSNFTLKIRSTKLEDSAMYFCASSPRQAYNSPLHFGNGTRLTVT.

CDR3 protein: CASSRTSDSYNEQFF. DNA of the CDR3: TGTGCCAGCAGCCGGACTAGCGACTCCTACAATGAGCAGTTCTTC. The chain carries TRBV5-4 and TRBJ2-1; 9 bases agree with TRBD2. This CDR3 region has 15 residues. CDR1 SGHNT and CDR2 YYREEE come from the germline V gene (reference sequence). J gave up 0 bases and V 4 bases, and 2 bases lay outside the gene matches.